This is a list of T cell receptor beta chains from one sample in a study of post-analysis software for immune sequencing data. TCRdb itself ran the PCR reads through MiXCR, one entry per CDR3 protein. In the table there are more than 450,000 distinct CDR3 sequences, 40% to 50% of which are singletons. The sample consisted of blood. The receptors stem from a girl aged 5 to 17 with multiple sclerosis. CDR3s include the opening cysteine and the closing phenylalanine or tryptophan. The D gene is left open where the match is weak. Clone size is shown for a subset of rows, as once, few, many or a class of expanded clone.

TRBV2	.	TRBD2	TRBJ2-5	TGTGCCAGCAGTGACCTAGCGGGAGCCAAAGAGACCCAGTACTTC	CASSDLAGAKETQYF
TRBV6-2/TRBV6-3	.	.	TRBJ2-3	TGTGCCAGCACTAAACCCACAGATACGCAGTATTTT	CASTKPTDTQYF
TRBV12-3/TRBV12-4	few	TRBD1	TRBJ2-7	TGTGCCAGCAGCCGACAGGGAGAGCTCTACGAGCAGTACTTC	CASSRQGELYEQYF
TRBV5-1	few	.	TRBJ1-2	TGCGCCAGCAGTGGGGGAGCTAACTATGGCTACACCTTC	CASSGGANYGYTF
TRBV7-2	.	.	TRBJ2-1	TGTGCCAGCAGCTGGGGCGCTAGGGGGTGGGATGAGCAGTTCTTC	CASSWGARGWDEQFF
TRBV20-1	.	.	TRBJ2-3	TGCAGTGCTAGAGAGTTGGGGCACACAGATACGCAGTATTTT	CSARELGHTDTQYF
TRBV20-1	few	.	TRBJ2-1	TGCAGTGCTGCCGGGGGGCCCAACAATGAGCAGTTCTTC	CSAAGGPNNEQFF
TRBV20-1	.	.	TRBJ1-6	TGCAGTGCTAGACAGGACGGATATTCACCCCTCCACTTT	CSARQDGYSPLHF
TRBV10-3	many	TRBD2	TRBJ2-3	TGTGCCATCAGTGCAGGGCGGGAGCCAGATACGCAGTATTTT	CAISAGREPDTQYF
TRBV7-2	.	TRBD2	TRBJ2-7	TGTGCCAGCAGCTTAAAAAGCGGGGCTTACGAGCAGTACTTC	CASSLKSGAYEQYF
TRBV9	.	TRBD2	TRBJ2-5	TGTGCCAGCGACGGCGGGGGGACCCAAGAGACCCAGTACTTC	CASDGGGTQETQYF
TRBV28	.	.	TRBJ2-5	TGTGCCGGCAGTTTAGGCTGGGGGACCCAGTACTTC	CAGSLGWGTQYF
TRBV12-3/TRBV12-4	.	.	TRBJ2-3	TGTGCCAGCAGTTTCCAAACAGGGCTAGGCACAGATACGCAGTATTTT	CASSFQTGLGTDTQYF
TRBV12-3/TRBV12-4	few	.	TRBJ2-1	TGTGCCAGCAGCCCCATAGCCGGCGAGCAGTTCTTC	CASSPIAGEQFF
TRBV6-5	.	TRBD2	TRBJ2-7	TGTGCCAGCAGCGGGAGGGTGACTAGCGGGTACTACGAGCAGTACTTC	CASSGRVTSGYYEQYF
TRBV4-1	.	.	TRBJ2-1	TGCGCCAGCAGCGACAGCTTCTCCTACAATGAGCAGTTCTTC	CASSDSFSYNEQFF
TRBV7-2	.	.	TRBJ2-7	TGTGCCAGCAGCCGTGAAGTAACAGCCTACGAGCAGTACTTC	CASSREVTAYEQYF
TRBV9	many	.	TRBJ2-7	TGTGCCAGCAGCGTAGCCTTAGGGCTAAACTACGAGCAGTACTTC	CASSVALGLNYEQYF
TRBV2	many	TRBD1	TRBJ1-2	TGTGCCAGCAGTGAGGGACAGGGCTATGGCTACACCTTC	CASSEGQGYGYTF
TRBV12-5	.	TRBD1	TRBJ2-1	TGTGCTAGTGCCAACCGGGACAGGGGTCACAATGAGCAGTTCTTC	CASANRDRGHNEQFF
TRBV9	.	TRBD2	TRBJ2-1	TGTGCCAGCGCCATAGCGGGAGTCCTGGGTAATGAGCAGTTCTTC	CASAIAGVLGNEQFF
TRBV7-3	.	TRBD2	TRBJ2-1	TGTGCCAGCAGCGCTGGGACTAGCGCGGCGGATGAGCAGTTCTTC	CASSAGTSAADEQFF
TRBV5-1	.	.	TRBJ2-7	TGCGCCAGCAGCTTGGCCGGTTTGCCCCCCTACGAGCAGTACTTC	CASSLAGLPPYEQYF
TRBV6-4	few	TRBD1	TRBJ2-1	TGTGCCAGCAGTGACGTGAGGACAGGGAGAAATGAGCAGTTCTTC	CASSDVRTGRNEQFF
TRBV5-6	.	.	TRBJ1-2	TGTGCCAGCAGCTTGGGGGGCAGGGCTGGCTATGGCTACACCTTC	CASSLGGRAGYGYTF
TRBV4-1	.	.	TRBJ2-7	TGCGCCAGCAGCCAACTCAATTCAGGGGTGAATGACGAGCAGTACTTC	CASSQLNSGVNDEQYF
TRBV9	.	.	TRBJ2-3	TGTGCCAGCAGCGTAGGGGGGGCAGATACGCAGTATTTT	CASSVGGADTQYF
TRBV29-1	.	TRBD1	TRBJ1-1	TGCAGCGTATCTACAGGGGGGTACACTGAAGCTTTCTTT	CSVSTGGYTEAFF
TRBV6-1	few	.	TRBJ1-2	TGTGCCAGCAGTGAAGCGCCTCCAGGGAACTATGGCTACACCTTC	CASSEAPPGNYGYTF
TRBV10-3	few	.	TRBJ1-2	TGTGCCATCAGTGAAGGGCCTCCTAACTATGGCCACACCTTC	CAISEGPPNYGHTF
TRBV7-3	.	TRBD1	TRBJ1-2	TGTGCCAGCAGCCCCAATGGACAGGGAGGCTACACCTTC	CASSPNGQGGYTF
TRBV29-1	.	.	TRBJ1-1	TGCAGCGTTAGAGGGACACTGAACACTGAAGCTTTCTTT	CSVRGTLNTEAFF
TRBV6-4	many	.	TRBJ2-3	TGTGCCAGCAGTGATGGCGGGAGCACAGATACGCAGTATTTT	CASSDGGSTDTQYF
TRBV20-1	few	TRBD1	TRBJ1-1	TGCAGTGCTAGGCGTGGGACAGGGGGCGAGGTTACTGAAGCTTTCTTT	CSARRGTGGEVTEAFF
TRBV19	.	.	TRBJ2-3	TGTGCCAGTAGTGCCGCTAGCGCTAGCACAGATACGCAGTATTTT	CASSAASASTDTQYF
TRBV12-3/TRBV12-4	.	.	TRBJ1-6	TGTGCCAGCAGTTTAGGGACGCGAATATCACCCCTCCACTTT	CASSLGTRISPLHF